One sample yielded the 8 T cell receptor beta chains listed below, sequenced in a study of regulatory T cells in long-lasting Graves disease. Time point defined: newly diagnosed GD, antithyroid drugs for less than 3 months. The TCR library was made from RNA that had been extracted from PBMCs in TRIzol. Arm-PCR with iRepertoire HTBI primers amplified the CDR3 regions for these TCR beta libraries. TCRdb re-called the multiplex PCR reads through MiXCR, storing one row per CDR3 protein. The data contain about 430,000 distinct CDR3 sequences, 14% to 15% of them singletons. The sample was also linked to a second study, of T cells in Graves' hyperthyroidism and ophthalmopathy.

The material sequenced was peripheral blood mononuclear cells (PBMCs), taken at new diagnosis, from a patient treated with antithyroid drugs. The source is a woman in her forties with Graves disease.

This clonotype has at least ten counts. V is TRBV2 and J is TRBJ1-5; 7 bases are shared with TRBD1. CDR1 and CDR2 from the germline V gene are SNHLY and FYNNEI. Trimming at V came to 2 bases and at J to 3 bases, leaving 4 bases not matched to a gene. CDR3 length: 15 residues. The CDR3 bases are TGTGCCAGCAGTGAATCCAGGGGGGACAATCAGCCCCAGCATTTT. As protein: CASSESRGDNQPQHF.

This clonotype turned up a few times. This chain links TRBV9 with TRBJ1-3; no clear D gene. Trimming removed 4 bases from V and 7 bases from J, with 9 bases in between. The CDR3 totals 12 residues. Germline assignment: CDR1 SGDLS and CDR2 YYNGEE. CDR3 amino acids: CASSPGMNTIYF. The CDR3 region has the DNA TGTGCCAGCAGCCCTGGCATGAACACCATATATTTT.

This clonotype was seen ten or more times. This chain links TRBV5-4 with TRBJ2-5; 7 nucleotides agree with TRBD1. The germline V gene encodes CDR1 SGHNT and CDR2 YYREEE (reference sequence). CDR3 length equals 16 residues. V shed 4 bases and J 1 base; nucleotides not matched to a gene: 10. CDR3 residues: CASSLAGGLGQETQYF. The CDR3 region has the DNA TGTGCCAGCAGCCTGGCAGGGGGATTAGGCCAAGAGACCCAGTACTTC.

The CDR3, as DNA: TGTGCCAGTAGTATAGATGGTTGGGGATCCCAGCCCCAGCATTTT. Protein sequence: CASSIDGWGSQPQHF. This chain joins TRBV19 and TRBJ1-5; D unclear. CDR1 is LNHDA, CDR2 SQIVND, per germline (reference sequence). Trimming took off 0 bases at V and 7 bases at J, with 13 bases between the two ends. The CDR3 is 15 residues long.

This clonotype has ten or more counts. This chain joins TRBV6-2 or TRBV6-3 and TRBJ2-1, with 9 bases fitting TRBD2. CDR3 size: 15 residues. J lost 6 bases, V lost 5 bases, and 8 bases had no gene match. Germline V gives CDR1 MNHEY, CDR2 SVGEGT. CDR3 sequence: CASSSGRPVSNEQFF. The CDR3 DNA reads as TGTGCCAGCAGTAGCGGGAGGCCCGTATCCAATGAGCAGTTCTTC.

Notes on this clonotype: A much larger clone is a single base away; this may be a read error. The chain joins TRBV7-9 to TRBJ2-3, with 10 bases identical to TRBD2. The CDR3 has 14 amino acids. The J segment lost 3 bases and the V segment lost 5 bases, leaving 2 bases of the junction unmatched. Germline V gene lookup returns CDR1 SEHNR and CDR2 FQNEAQ (reference sequence). CDR3 residues: CASSASGRTDTQYF. The CDR3 nucleotides are TGTGCCAGCAGCGCTAGCGGGAGAACAGATACGCAGTATTTT.

This clonotype was counted a few times. The junction departs from the called germline gene at one end, perhaps through a read error. This chain joins TRBV7-9 and TRBJ2-2; 13 bases map to TRBD2. CDR1 SEHNR and CDR2 FQNEAQ come from the germline V gene (reference sequence). This CDR3 has 15 amino acids. CDR3 bases: TGTGCCAGCAGCCTGGGACTAGCGGGAACCGGGGAGCTGCTTTTT. It encodes CASSLGLAGTGELLF.

This clonotype occurred a few times. This chain links TRBV28 with TRBJ1-5; TRBD1 agrees at 8 bases. V shed 4 bases and J 1 base; nucleotides not matched to a gene: 9. In germline, CDR1 is MDHEN, CDR2 SYDVKM. The CDR3 covers 17 residues. CDR3 nucleotide sequence: TGTGCCAGCAGTTCTGGACAGGGTAGTTTGAGCAATCAGCCCCAGCATTTT. Encoded protein: CASSSGQGSLSNQPQHF.